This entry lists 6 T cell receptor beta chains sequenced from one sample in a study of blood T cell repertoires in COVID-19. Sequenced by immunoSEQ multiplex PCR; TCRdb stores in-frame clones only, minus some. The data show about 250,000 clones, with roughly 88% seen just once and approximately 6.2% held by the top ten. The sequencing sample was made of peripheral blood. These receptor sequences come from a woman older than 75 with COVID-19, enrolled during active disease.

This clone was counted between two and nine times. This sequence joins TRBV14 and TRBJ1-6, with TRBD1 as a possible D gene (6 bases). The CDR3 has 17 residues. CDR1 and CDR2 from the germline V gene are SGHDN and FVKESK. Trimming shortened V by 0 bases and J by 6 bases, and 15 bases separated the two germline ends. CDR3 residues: CASSQEIFRGPNSPLHF. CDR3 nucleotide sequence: TGTGCCAGCAGCCAAGAGATATTCAGGGGTCCTAATTCACCCCTCCACTTT.

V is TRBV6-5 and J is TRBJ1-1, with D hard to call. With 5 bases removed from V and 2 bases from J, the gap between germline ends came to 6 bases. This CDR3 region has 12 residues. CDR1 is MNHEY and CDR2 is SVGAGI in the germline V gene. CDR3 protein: CASSPTNTEAFF. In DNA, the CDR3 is TGTGCCAGCAGTCCAACTAACACTGAAGCTTTCTTT.

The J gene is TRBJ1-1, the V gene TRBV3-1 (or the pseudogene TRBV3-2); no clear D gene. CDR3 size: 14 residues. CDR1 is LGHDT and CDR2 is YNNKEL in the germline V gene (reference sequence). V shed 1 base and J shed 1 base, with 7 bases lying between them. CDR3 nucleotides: TGTGCCAGCAGCCAAGTCTGGCAGAACACTGAAGCTTTCTTT. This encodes CASSQVWQNTEAFF.

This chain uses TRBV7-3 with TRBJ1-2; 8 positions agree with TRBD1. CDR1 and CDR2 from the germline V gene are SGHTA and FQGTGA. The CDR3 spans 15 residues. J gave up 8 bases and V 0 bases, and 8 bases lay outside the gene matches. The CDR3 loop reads CASSLTGGQGRGYTF. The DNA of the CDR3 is TGTGCCAGCAGCTTAACGGGAGGACAGGGTAGGGGCTACACCTTC.

The CDR3 region is CASSLARGAGNTIYF. CDR3 DNA: TGTGCCAGCAGCTTAGCGCGGGGCGCTGGAAACACCATATATTTT. The rearrangement joins TRBV7-6 to TRBJ1-3, with a tentative D call TRBD1 (5 bases). The CDR3 loop spans 15 amino acids. Trimming left V 0 bases short and J 2 bases short, with 8 bases between. CDR1 and CDR2 from the germline V gene are SGHVS and FNYEAQ.

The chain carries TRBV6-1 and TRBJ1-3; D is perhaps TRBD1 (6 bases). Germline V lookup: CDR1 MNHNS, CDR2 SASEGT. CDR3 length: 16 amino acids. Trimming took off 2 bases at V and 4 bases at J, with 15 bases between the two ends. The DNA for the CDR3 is TGTGCCAGCAGTGAACGGGGGGCGAATAAAGGAAACACCATATATTTT. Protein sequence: CASSERGANKGNTIYF.